These T cell receptor beta chains were read from a single sample in a study of response to subunit inactivated influenza vaccine. TCRdb itself ran the RT-PCR reads through MiXCR, one entry per CDR3 protein. The sample carries 400,000 to 650,000 distinct CDR3 sequences, 7.2% recorded once. The source material was PBMCs from blood, sampled less than 25 months after vaccination. All receptors come from a man between 50 and 75 years old who received an inactivated influenza vaccine. CDR3s include the opening cysteine and the closing phenylalanine or tryptophan. The order of the fields is V gene, clone size, J gene, D gene, CDR3 DNA, CDR3 protein. A D gene is named only where the DNA matches it firmly. Clone size, where shown, is once, few, many, or a class for clones that have expanded.

TRBV9	few	TRBJ2-7	.	TGTGCCAGCAGCGTTGGACAGGGACTAACTAGCTCCTACGAGCAGTACTTC	CASSVGQGLTSSYEQYF
TRBV20-1	few	TRBJ2-2	.	TGCAGTGCTAGAGGCCCCCGGGGGTCTTTGAACACCGGGGAGCTGTTTTTT	CSARGPRGSLNTGELFF
TRBV20-1	.	TRBJ2-1	TRBD2	TGCAGTGCTAGGGGGACTAGTGGCGGAACGGATGAGCAGTTCTTC	CSARGTSGGTDEQFF
TRBV20-1	many	TRBJ2-5	TRBD2	TGCAGTGCTAGAGATCTGCCCCGGCGGGGGGGGACTTCCCAAGAGACCCAGTACTTC	CSARDLPRRGGTSQETQYF
TRBV12-3/TRBV12-4	many	TRBJ1-3	.	TGTGCCAGCAGGCCCTATGTCGGACGCATCTCTGGAAACACCATATATTTT	CASRPYVGRISGNTIYF
TRBV9	.	TRBJ1-4	.	TGTGCCAGCAGCGTAGGACTCGAGGAAAAACTGTTTTTT	CASSVGLEEKLFF
TRBV4-3	few	TRBJ2-3	TRBD2	TGCGCCAGCAGCCAAGGCTACGCGGGGGGGCCGGGAGATACGCAGTATTTT	CASSQGYAGGPGDTQYF
TRBV4-2	few	TRBJ2-1	TRBD2	TGTGCCAGCAGCCAAGTACAAGCGGGAGGATTTAATGAGCAGTTCTTC	CASSQVQAGGFNEQFF
TRBV7-2	.	TRBJ2-1	.	TGTGCCAGCAGCGTTGACAGTAGCTCCTACAATGAGCAGTTCTTC	CASSVDSSSYNEQFF
TRBV20-1	.	TRBJ1-6	TRBD1	TGCAGTGCTAACGACAGGGTGAGATATAATTCACCCCTCCACTTT	CSANDRVRYNSPLHF
TRBV12-5	.	TRBJ2-2	TRBD2	TGTGCTAGTGCGCGACCCCGCGGGGGATACACCGGGGAGCTGTTTTTT	CASARPRGGYTGELFF
TRBV10-3	.	TRBJ2-1	.	TGTGCCATCAGTGAGACGGACTACAATGAGCAGTTCTTC	CAISETDYNEQFF
TRBV6-1	many	TRBJ2-5	.	TGTGCCAGCAGGCCCCACCGGATTCAAGAGACCCAGTACTTC	CASRPHRIQETQYF
TRBV7-3	many	TRBJ2-2	TRBD2	TGTGCCAGCAGGCCGACTAGCGGGAGTGGCGGGGAGCTGTTTTTT	CASRPTSGSGGELFF
TRBV6-1	few	TRBJ2-1	TRBD2	TGTGCCAGCAGCTGGGAGCGGGGGGAGCAGTTCTTC	CASSWERGEQFF
TRBV7-8	few	TRBJ1-4	.	TGTGCCAGCAGCCCCATGGGGGCGGAAAAACTGTTTTTT	CASSPMGAEKLFF
TRBV6-1	few	TRBJ1-5	TRBD1	TGTGCCAGCAGGAAGGGGACAGGTAATCAGCCCCAGCATTTT	CASRKGTGNQPQHF
TRBV7-2	few	TRBJ2-2	.	TGTGCCAGCAGCCAAGACCCTTCCACCGGGGAGCTGTTTTTT	CASSQDPSTGELFF
TRBV11-2	.	TRBJ2-2	.	TGTGCCAGCAGCCTCTCCCCCGGACCGGCGAACACCGGGGAGCTGTTTTTT	CASSLSPGPANTGELFF
TRBV5-1	many	TRBJ2-3	TRBD2	TGCGCCAGCAGTAGGGACTACGATACGCAGTATTTT	CASSRDYDTQYF
TRBV29-1	many	TRBJ2-1	.	TGCAGCGCCAACCGACAGGGAGGCAATGAGCAGTTCTTC	CSANRQGGNEQFF
TRBV24-1	.	TRBJ2-1	TRBD2	TGTGCCACCAGCGCGTTTCGTAGCGGGAGTCTCAATGAGCAGTTCTTC	CATSAFRSGSLNEQFF
TRBV27	.	TRBJ2-7	TRBD1	TGTGCCAGCAGTTTAGGGGACAGGGGGTACGAGCAGTACTTC	CASSLGDRGYEQYF
TRBV5-1	.	TRBJ1-2	.	TGCGCCAGCAGCTTGGCCTTGGACTATGGCTACACCTTC	CASSLALDYGYTF
TRBV3-1	.	TRBJ2-1	.	TGTGCCAGCAGCCAAGATTTGGCGAATGAGCAGTTCTTC	CASSQDLANEQFF
TRBV6-5	many	TRBJ1-1	.	TGTGCCAGTAGTATGGGGGGCACTGAAGCTTTCTTT	CASSMGGTEAFF
TRBV7-8	few	TRBJ2-7	.	TGTGCCAGCAGCCCGAGGCGACTAGGGGAGCAGTACTTC	CASSPRRLGEQYF
TRBV28	few	TRBJ2-4	TRBD2	TGTGCCAGCAGTTTGCCGTTAGCGGGGGGAATAACAAAAAACATTCAGTACTTC	CASSLPLAGGITKNIQYF
TRBV27	many	TRBJ2-7	.	TGTGCCAGCAGCCGCTTAGGGGACAACTCCTACGAGCAGTACTTC	CASSRLGDNSYEQYF
TRBV5-1	.	TRBJ2-5	.	TGCGCCAGCAGCTTGACCCCTACCCGACTATTCAAAGAGACCCAGTACTTC	CASSLTPTRLFKETQYF
TRBV12-3/TRBV12-4	.	TRBJ1-6	.	TGTGCCAGCAGTATCGAACAGAGCTCCTATAATTCACCCCTCCACTTT	CASSIEQSSYNSPLHF
TRBV5-5	few	TRBJ1-4	.	TGTGCCAGCAGCTTGGGTCCGTCAACTAATGAAAAACTGTTTTTT	CASSLGPSTNEKLFF
TRBV9	.	TRBJ1-1	.	TGTGCCAGCAGCGTAAACGGGGACACTGAAGCTTTCTTT	CASSVNGDTEAFF
TRBV24-1	many	TRBJ2-1	TRBD2	TGTGCCACCAGTGATGGCGGGAGGGCCTCTGAGCAGTTCTTC	CATSDGGRASEQFF
TRBV29-1	.	TRBJ2-7	.	TGCAGCGTTGAGAGAACACCGGGCGAGCAGTACTTC	CSVERTPGEQYF
TRBV27	many	TRBJ1-5	.	TGTGCCAGCAGTCGGTTGGGGGGGGGAGGTAGCAATCAGCCCCAGCATTTT	CASSRLGGGGSNQPQHF
TRBV5-5	many	TRBJ2-1	.	TGTGCCAGCAGCTTGGGAGCTAGCCTAGCCTACAATGAGCAGTTCTTC	CASSLGASLAYNEQFF
TRBV20-1	few	TRBJ1-2	.	TGCAGTGCTAGAGATCCACTGAAAGCTAACTATGGCTACACCTTC	CSARDPLKANYGYTF
TRBV7-9	many	TRBJ2-1	.	TGTGCCAGCAGCTTAGGTCAGCTCCCGGCGGTCTATGAGCAGTTCTTC	CASSLGQLPAVYEQFF
TRBV20-1	.	TRBJ1-5	.	TGCAGTGCTAGTGAACCGGGCAGAGGACCCCAGCATTTT	CSASEPGRGPQHF
TRBV12-3/TRBV12-4	many	TRBJ1-5	TRBD1	TGTGCCAGCAGTTCCCCTGACAGGGGAAGCAATCAGCCCCAGCATTTT	CASSSPDRGSNQPQHF
TRBV19	many	TRBJ1-1	.	TGTGCCAGTAGTTCCATAGACAGACAGAACACTGAAGCTTTCTTT	CASSSIDRQNTEAFF